Listed below are T cell receptor beta chains from one sample, sequenced in a study of radiation and T cells in renal cell carcinoma. Assay used: immunoSEQ multiplex PCR; TCRdb lists only in-frame clones, some missing. This table holds roughly 78,000 clones, about four fifths found once. This material consisted of blood, taken from a patient whose treatment included radiotherapy and nephrectomy. These receptor sequences come from a man aged 60 to 75 with renal cell carcinoma. The CDR3 runs from the conserved cysteine through the conserved F or W. The D gene is left open where the match is weak. The size entry is marked missing in some rows and otherwise reads once, few, many or a size class.

j_gene: TRBJ2-7; v_gene: TRBV29-1; abundance: -; d_gene: -; CDR3nt: TGCAGCTCGATGGGTTGGGGTGGGGACGCCTACGAGCAGTACTTC; CDR3aa: CSSMGWGGDAYEQYF
j_gene: TRBJ2-7; v_gene: TRBV4-1; abundance: -; d_gene: -; CDR3nt: TGCGCCAGCAGCCAATTTCAGGGGTTCTACGAGCAGTACTTC; CDR3aa: CASSQFQGFYEQYF
j_gene: TRBJ2-2; v_gene: TRBV4-1; abundance: once; d_gene: -; CDR3nt: TGCGCCAGCAGCCTCTCCCGAATGGTAGGGGTCACCGGGGAGCTGTTTTTT; CDR3aa: CASSLSRMVGVTGELFF
j_gene: TRBJ2-5; v_gene: TRBV18; abundance: -; d_gene: -; CDR3nt: TGTGCCAGCTCACCAGCGGGTTTTGGAGAGACCCAGTACTTC; CDR3aa: CASSPAGFGETQYF
j_gene: TRBJ2-2; v_gene: TRBV6-5; abundance: -; d_gene: -; CDR3nt: TGTGCCAGCAGAACCGGGACAACGAACACCGGGGAGCTGTTTTTT; CDR3aa: CASRTGTTNTGELFF
j_gene: TRBJ2-3; v_gene: TRBV7-6; abundance: -; d_gene: -; CDR3nt: TGTGCCAGCAGCCCGGAAGGGGGAGCCATGAATACGCAGTATTTT; CDR3aa: CASSPEGGAMNTQYF
j_gene: TRBJ2-5; v_gene: TRBV5-8; abundance: -; d_gene: TRBD1; CDR3nt: TGTGCCAGCAGCACCGGGACAGGGGGTTCTGTTGAGACCCAGTACTTC; CDR3aa: CASSTGTGGSVETQYF
j_gene: TRBJ1-5; v_gene: TRBV27; abundance: -; d_gene: -; CDR3nt: TGTGCCAGCAGTTACTCGGACAGCAATCAGCCCCAGCATTTT; CDR3aa: CASSYSDSNQPQHF
j_gene: TRBJ1-1; v_gene: TRBV19; abundance: few; d_gene: TRBD1; CDR3nt: TGTGCCAGCCTCGACAGGGGAGGTGCTTTCTTT; CDR3aa: CASLDRGGAFF
j_gene: TRBJ2-3; v_gene: TRBV6-4; abundance: -; d_gene: -; CDR3nt: TGTGCCGCAGTAGAGAAATCCGACACAGATACGCAGTATTTT; CDR3aa: CAAVEKSDTDTQYF
j_gene: TRBJ1-2; v_gene: TRBV7-2; abundance: -; d_gene: TRBD1; CDR3nt: TGTGCCAGCAGCTTCCTGGGGACAGGGGGCAGCTACACCTTC; CDR3aa: CASSFLGTGGSYTF
j_gene: TRBJ2-5; v_gene: TRBV27; abundance: -; d_gene: TRBD1; CDR3nt: TGTGCCAGCCGGGACAGGGGGCTTAGGGTGGGACTGACGTGGGAGACCCAGTACTTC; CDR3aa: CASRDRGLRVGLTWETQYF
j_gene: TRBJ1-5; v_gene: TRBV4-1; abundance: few; d_gene: -; CDR3nt: TGCGCCAGCAGCCAAGCGGGGGGTCAGCCCCAGCATTTT; CDR3aa: CASSQAGGQPQHF
j_gene: TRBJ1-5; v_gene: TRBV5-4; abundance: -; d_gene: -; CDR3nt: TGTGCCAGCAGCTTAGGACCAAATCAGCCCCAGCATTTT; CDR3aa: CASSLGPNQPQHF
j_gene: TRBJ2-7; v_gene: TRBV6-5; abundance: once; d_gene: -; CDR3nt: TGTGCCAGCAGTTACTCGAGTAGGGTGGGATCCTACGAGCAGTACTTC; CDR3aa: CASSYSSRVGSYEQYF
j_gene: TRBJ2-1; v_gene: TRBV10-3; abundance: -; d_gene: TRBD2; CDR3nt: TGTGCCATCAGTGGACTAGCGGGAGATAGTTTGGAGCGGTTCTTC; CDR3aa: CAISGLAGDSLERFF
j_gene: TRBJ1-2; v_gene: TRBV7-9; abundance: -; d_gene: -; CDR3nt: TGTGCCAGCAGCTTAGGGGAGCCCTATGGCTACACCTTC; CDR3aa: CASSLGEPYGYTF
j_gene: TRBJ2-7; v_gene: TRBV20-1; abundance: -; d_gene: -; CDR3nt: TGCAGTGCTAGGCTCACCTACGAGCAGTACTTC; CDR3aa: CSARLTYEQYF
j_gene: TRBJ2-3; v_gene: TRBV7-2; abundance: -; d_gene: TRBD2; CDR3nt: TGTGCCAGCAGTTCCCGACTAGCGGGAGGACGGGATACGCAGTATTTT; CDR3aa: CASSSRLAGGRDTQYF
j_gene: TRBJ1-2; v_gene: TRBV2; abundance: -; d_gene: TRBD1; CDR3nt: TGTGCCAGCAGTGAGGGAGGGGGCGCAACTTATGGCTACACCTTC; CDR3aa: CASSEGGGATYGYTF
j_gene: TRBJ2-3; v_gene: TRBV5-1; abundance: -; d_gene: -; CDR3nt: TGCGCCAGCAGCCCCCGCGGGGGCCACACAGATACGCAGTATTTT; CDR3aa: CASSPRGGHTDTQYF
j_gene: TRBJ2-5; v_gene: TRBV28; abundance: -; d_gene: TRBD1; CDR3nt: TGTGCCAGCAGCTTTCCCGGGACAGGCTTCCAAGAGACCCAGTACTTC; CDR3aa: CASSFPGTGFQETQYF
j_gene: TRBJ1-1; v_gene: TRBV4-3; abundance: -; d_gene: -; CDR3nt: TGCGCCAGCAGCCAAGTGGGGGCTCGGGGCACTGAAGCTTTCTTT; CDR3aa: CASSQVGARGTEAFF
j_gene: TRBJ1-5; v_gene: TRBV27; abundance: few; d_gene: -; CDR3nt: TGTGCCAGCAGCCCATCCTGGGGGGTTCGGCAGCCCCAGCATTTT; CDR3aa: CASSPSWGVRQPQHF
j_gene: TRBJ2-1; v_gene: TRBV11-1; abundance: few; d_gene: -; CDR3nt: TGTGCCAGCAGCTTGATAGGGAATGAGCAGTTCTTC; CDR3aa: CASSLIGNEQFF
j_gene: TRBJ1-5; v_gene: TRBV2; abundance: -; d_gene: -; CDR3nt: TGTGCCAGCAGTTACGTCCGGGCCTCCCACGGCGCTCAGCCCCAGCATTTT; CDR3aa: CASSYVRASHGAQPQHF
j_gene: TRBJ2-1; v_gene: TRBV28; abundance: -; d_gene: TRBD2; CDR3nt: TGTGCCAGCAGCACTAGCGGGAGGATCAATGAGCAGTTCTTC; CDR3aa: CASSTSGRINEQFF
j_gene: TRBJ1-5; v_gene: TRBV5-1; abundance: -; d_gene: -; CDR3nt: TGCGCCAGCAGCTTGGCCGGAGACGCGGGTCAGCCCCAGCATTTT; CDR3aa: CASSLAGDAGQPQHF
j_gene: TRBJ1-6; v_gene: TRBV6-5; abundance: -; d_gene: -; CDR3nt: TGTGCCAGCAGTGTGGACCTTTTGCCACCCCTCCACTTT; CDR3aa: CASSVDLLPPLHF
j_gene: TRBJ2-7; v_gene: TRBV7-2; abundance: -; d_gene: -; CDR3nt: TGTGCCAGCAGCTTAGGCGGACAGCCATACGAGCAGTACTTC; CDR3aa: CASSLGGQPYEQYF
j_gene: TRBJ1-3; v_gene: TRBV25-1; abundance: -; d_gene: TRBD1; CDR3nt: TGTGCCAGCAGTGAATATGGGGACAGATACCCCTCTGGAAACACCATATATTTT; CDR3aa: CASSEYGDRYPSGNTIYF
j_gene: TRBJ2-1; v_gene: TRBV7-7; abundance: -; d_gene: TRBD2; CDR3nt: TGTGCCAGCAGCTTAGAGGGTCCTAGCGGGAGGGCCGAATCCTACAATGAGCAGTTCTTC; CDR3aa: CASSLEGPSGRAESYNEQFF
j_gene: TRBJ2-7; v_gene: TRBV5-1; abundance: -; d_gene: -; CDR3nt: TGCGCCAGCAGCGTACCGGGTGATGGCTACGAGCAGTACTTC; CDR3aa: CASSVPGDGYEQYF
j_gene: TRBJ2-5; v_gene: TRBV7-9; abundance: -; d_gene: TRBD2; CDR3nt: TGTGCCAGCAGCTTAGCAAGGGCTAGCGGGACAGAGACCCAGTACTTC; CDR3aa: CASSLARASGTETQYF
j_gene: TRBJ2-4; v_gene: TRBV15; abundance: -; d_gene: TRBD2; CDR3nt: TGTGCCACCAGCAGAGGTAGCGGGACGCCTAAAAACATTCAGTACTTC; CDR3aa: CATSRGSGTPKNIQYF
j_gene: TRBJ2-2; v_gene: TRBV5-1; abundance: once; d_gene: TRBD1; CDR3nt: TGCGCCAGCAGCTTGTGGACAGGGGGCACCGGGGAGCTGTTTTTT; CDR3aa: CASSLWTGGTGELFF
j_gene: TRBJ2-3; v_gene: TRBV7-7; abundance: -; d_gene: -; CDR3nt: TGTGCCAGCAGCCGACAGTTCCTCACAGATACGCAGTATTTT; CDR3aa: CASSRQFLTDTQYF
j_gene: TRBJ1-2; v_gene: TRBV27; abundance: -; d_gene: TRBD1; CDR3nt: TGTGCCAGCAGTTACGGGACAGGGGACACGGGTGGCTACACCTTC; CDR3aa: CASSYGTGDTGGYTF
j_gene: TRBJ1-1; v_gene: TRBV6-5; abundance: few; d_gene: -; CDR3nt: TGTGCCAGCAGTTACTCCCGACAGGTGGGGACTGAAGCTTTCTTT; CDR3aa: CASSYSRQVGTEAFF
j_gene: TRBJ2-3; v_gene: TRBV4-3; abundance: -; d_gene: TRBD2; CDR3nt: TGCGCCAGCAGCCAGGGAGGGTGGCGGACAGATACGCAGTATTTT; CDR3aa: CASSQGGWRTDTQYF
j_gene: TRBJ2-7; v_gene: TRBV7-9; abundance: -; d_gene: -; CDR3nt: TGTGCCAGCAGCTCCCAGGAGGGGCCGTCCTACGAGCAGTACTTC; CDR3aa: CASSSQEGPSYEQYF